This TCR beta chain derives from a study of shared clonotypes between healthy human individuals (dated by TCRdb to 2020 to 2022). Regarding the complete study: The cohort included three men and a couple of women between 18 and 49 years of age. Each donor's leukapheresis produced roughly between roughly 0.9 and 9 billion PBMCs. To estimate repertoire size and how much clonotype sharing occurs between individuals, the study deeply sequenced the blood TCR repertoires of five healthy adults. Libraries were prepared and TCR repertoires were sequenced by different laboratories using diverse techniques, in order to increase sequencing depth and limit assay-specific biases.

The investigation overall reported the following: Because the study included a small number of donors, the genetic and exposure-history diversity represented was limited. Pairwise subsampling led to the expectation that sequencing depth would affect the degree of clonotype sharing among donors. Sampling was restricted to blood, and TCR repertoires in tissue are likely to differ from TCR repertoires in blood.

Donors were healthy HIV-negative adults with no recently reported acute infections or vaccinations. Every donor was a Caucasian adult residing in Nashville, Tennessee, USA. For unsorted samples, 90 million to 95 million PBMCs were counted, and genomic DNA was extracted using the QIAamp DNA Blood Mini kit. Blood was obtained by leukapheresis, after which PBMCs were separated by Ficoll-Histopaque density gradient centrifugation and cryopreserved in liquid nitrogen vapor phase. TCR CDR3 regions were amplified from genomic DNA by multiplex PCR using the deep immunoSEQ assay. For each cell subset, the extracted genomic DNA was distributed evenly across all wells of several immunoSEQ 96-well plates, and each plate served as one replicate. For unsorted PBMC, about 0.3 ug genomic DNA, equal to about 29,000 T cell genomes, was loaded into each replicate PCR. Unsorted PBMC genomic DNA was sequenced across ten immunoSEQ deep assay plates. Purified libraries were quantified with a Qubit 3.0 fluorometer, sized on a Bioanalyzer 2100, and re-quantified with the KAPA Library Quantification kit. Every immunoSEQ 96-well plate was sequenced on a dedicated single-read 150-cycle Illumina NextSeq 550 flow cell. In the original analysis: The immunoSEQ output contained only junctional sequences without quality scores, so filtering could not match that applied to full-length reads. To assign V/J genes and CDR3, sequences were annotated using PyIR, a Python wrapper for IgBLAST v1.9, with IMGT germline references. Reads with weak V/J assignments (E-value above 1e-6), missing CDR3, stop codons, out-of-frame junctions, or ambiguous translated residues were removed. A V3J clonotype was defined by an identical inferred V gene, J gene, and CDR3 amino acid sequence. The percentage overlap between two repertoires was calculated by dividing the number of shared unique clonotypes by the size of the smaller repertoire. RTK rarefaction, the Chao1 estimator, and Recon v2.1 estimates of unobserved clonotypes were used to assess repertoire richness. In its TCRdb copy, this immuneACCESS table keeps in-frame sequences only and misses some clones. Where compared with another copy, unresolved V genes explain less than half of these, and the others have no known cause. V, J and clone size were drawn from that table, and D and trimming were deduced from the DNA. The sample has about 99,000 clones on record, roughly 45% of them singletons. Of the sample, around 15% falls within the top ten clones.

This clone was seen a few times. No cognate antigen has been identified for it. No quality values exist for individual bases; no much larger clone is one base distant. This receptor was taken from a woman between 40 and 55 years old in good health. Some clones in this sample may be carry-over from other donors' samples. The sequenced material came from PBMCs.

Read as DNA, the sequence is TGTGCCATCAGGACTAGCGGGATATACAATGAGCAGTTCTTC. Translated, it gives CAIRTSGIYNEQFF. The rearrangement joined TRBV10-3 to TRBJ2-1; TRBD2 aligns with 11 central bases. The germline V gene sets CDR1 to ENHRY and CDR2 to SYGVKD. The CDR3 numbers 14 residues from cysteine through phenylalanine. The read is trimmed to its CDR3 DNA, 42 bases read in frame from base 1. Relative to germline, V is missing 6 bases and J is missing 4 bases, with 2 bases of the junction outside any gene match.